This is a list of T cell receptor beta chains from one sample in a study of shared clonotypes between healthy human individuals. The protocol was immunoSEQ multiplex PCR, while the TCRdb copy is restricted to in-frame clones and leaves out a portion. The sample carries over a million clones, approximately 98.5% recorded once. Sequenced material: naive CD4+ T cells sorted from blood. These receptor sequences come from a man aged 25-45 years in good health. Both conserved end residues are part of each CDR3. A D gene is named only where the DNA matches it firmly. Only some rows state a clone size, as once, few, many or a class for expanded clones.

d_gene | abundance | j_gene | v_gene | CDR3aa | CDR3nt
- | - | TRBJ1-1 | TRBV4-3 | CASSRNPGHSAEAFF | TGCGCCAGCAGTCGAAACCCCGGACACTCAGCCGAAGCTTTCTTT
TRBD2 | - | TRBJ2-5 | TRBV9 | CASSVLAGGPIETQYF | TGTGCCAGCAGCGTACTAGCGGGAGGGCCAATAGAGACCCAGTACTTC
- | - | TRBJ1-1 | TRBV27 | CASSSAGHLNTEAFF | TGTGCCAGCAGTTCCGCGGGACACCTCAACACTGAAGCTTTCTTT
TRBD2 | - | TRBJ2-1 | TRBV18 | CASSPRTSVLYNEQFF | TGTGCCAGCTCACCACGGACTAGCGTACTCTACAATGAGCAGTTCTTC
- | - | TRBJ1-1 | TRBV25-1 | CASSEPGATYTEAFF | TGTGCCAGCAGTGAGCCAGGGGCCACATACACTGAAGCTTTCTTT
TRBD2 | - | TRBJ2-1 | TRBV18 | CASSRLTSGRAQNANEQFF | TGTGCCAGCTCACGGCTCACTAGCGGGAGGGCCCAAAATGCGAATGAGCAGTTCTTC
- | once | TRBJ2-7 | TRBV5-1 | CASTSLAAGGDYEQYF | TGCGCCAGCACCTCCTTGGCGGCAGGGGGGGACTACGAGCAGTACTTC
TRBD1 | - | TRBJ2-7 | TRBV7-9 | CASSLAGTGLSYF | TGTGCCAGCAGCTTAGCCGGGACAGGTTTGTCGTACTTC
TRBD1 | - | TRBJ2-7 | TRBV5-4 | CASSRQGISYEQYF | TGTGCCAGCAGCCGACAGGGGATCTCCTACGAGCAGTACTTC
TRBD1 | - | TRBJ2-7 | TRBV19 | CASSILPGQGWYEQYF | TGTGCCAGTAGTATTCTACCGGGACAGGGGTGGTACGAGCAGTACTTC
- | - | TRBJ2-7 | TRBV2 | CASSGGTGRSYEQYF | TGTGCCAGCAGTGGTGGAACAGGTCGATCCTACGAGCAGTACTTC
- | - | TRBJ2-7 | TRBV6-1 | CASSEEGSYYEQYF | TGTGCCAGCAGTGAAGAGGGCTCCTACTACGAGCAGTACTTC
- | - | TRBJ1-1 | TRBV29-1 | CSGARQVNTEAFF | TGCAGCGGAGCCAGACAAGTGAACACTGAAGCTTTCTTT
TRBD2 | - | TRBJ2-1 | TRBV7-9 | CASSHRGLRSWEQFF | TGTGCCAGCAGCCACCGGGGACTACGCTCATGGGAGCAGTTCTTC
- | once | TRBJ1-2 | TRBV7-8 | CASSPIGTPTNYGYTF | TGTGCCAGCAGCCCTATCGGGACTCCGACTAACTATGGCTACACCTTC
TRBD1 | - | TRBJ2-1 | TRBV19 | CASRFGTANEQFF | TGTGCCAGTAGGTTTGGGACAGCGAATGAGCAGTTCTTC
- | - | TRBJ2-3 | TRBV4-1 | CASSQEYQHTTQYF | TGCGCCAGCAGCCAAGAATATCAACACACTACGCAGTATTTT
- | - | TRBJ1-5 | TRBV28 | CASNPRGGRVNQPQHF | TGTGCCAGCAATCCCAGAGGGGGGCGCGTTAATCAGCCCCAGCATTTT
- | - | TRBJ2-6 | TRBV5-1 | CASSLGKTVGTAGANVLTF | TGCGCCAGCAGCTTGGGAAAGACAGTTGGTACCGCTGGGGCCAACGTCCTGACTTTC
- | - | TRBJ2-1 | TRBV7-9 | CASSLKNEQFF | TGTGCCAGCAGCTTAAAGAATGAGCAGTTCTTC